The 7 T cell receptor beta chains given below trace back to one sample, sequenced in a study of patients and donors after allogeneic stem cell transplantation. TCRdb independently ran MiXCR on the RT-PCR reads; one entry per CDR3 protein. The profile shows approximately 160,000 distinct CDR3 sequences, approximately 24% of them singletons. The source material was blood, either unsorted or a sorted T cell fraction (not recorded which). The receptors stem from a human donor who was either an allogeneic HSCT recipient or a stem cell or donor lymphocyte infusion donor (not recorded which). It is not recorded whose cells these are; they may come from a transplant donor.

The chain combines TRBV5-1 with TRBJ2-5; no firm D call. The CDR3 consists of 13 residues. V shed 1 base and J shed 7 bases, with 11 bases lying between them. Germline CDR1 SGHRS, CDR2 YFSETQ. The CDR3 nucleotides read TGCGCCAGCAGCTTGCCCGGATCAGGGACCCAGTACTTC. It is translated as CASSLPGSGTQYF.

The V gene is TRBV5-6, the J gene TRBJ2-3; TRBD2 matches 12 bases. This CDR3 has 20 residues. The V and J ends lost 0 bases and 0 bases, in that order; junction bases with no gene match: 11. Germline CDR1 and CDR2: SGHDT and YYEEEE. The CDR3 here is CASSLVGLAGPRTSTDTQYF. The DNA for the CDR3 is TGTGCCAGCAGCTTGGTAGGACTAGCGGGGCCTCGTACTAGCACAGATACGCAGTATTTT. Combining the CDR3 with reference TRBV5-6 and TRBJ2-3 gives the whole variable domain DAGVTQSPTHLIKTRGQQVTLRCSPKSGHDTVSWYQQALGQGPQFIFQYYEEEERQRGNFPDRFSGHQFPNYSSELNVNALLLGDSALYLCASSLVGLAGPRTSTDTQYFGPGTRLTVL.

The CDR3 loop reads CASSPRDGTGELFF. In nucleotides, the CDR3 is TGTGCCAGCAGCCCCCGGGACGGCACCGGGGAGCTGTTTTTT. This chain links TRBV6-1 with TRBJ2-2; either TRBD1 or TRBD2 may supply D (5 bases each). V dropped 6 bases and J dropped 4 bases, with 12 bases sitting between them. This CDR3 is 14 amino acids long. Germline lookup yields CDR1 MNHNS and CDR2 SASEGT.

The rearrangement joins TRBV10-3 to TRBJ1-3; 8 bases line up with TRBD1. The germline CDR1 and CDR2 sequences are ENHRY and SYGVKD. The CDR3 is 16 residues long. V shed 3 bases and J 1 base; nucleotides not matched to a gene: 5. CDR3 protein: CAISDPGQVSGNTIYF. The CDR3 coding sequence is TGTGCCATCAGTGACCCGGGACAGGTGTCTGGAAACACCATATATTTT.

CDR3 nucleotides: TGCGCCAGCAGCTTGGGGTCGCCTATCCTAGACGAGCAGTACTTC. Its translation is CASSLGSPILDEQYF. This chain connects TRBV5-1 to TRBJ2-7; D unclear. This CDR3 contains 15 residues. Germline V CDR1 and CDR2: SGHRS, YFSETQ. V lost 0 bases to trimming and J lost 5 bases, with 15 bases between them.

V usage is TRBV29-1 and J usage is TRBJ2-1; D unclear. This CDR3 region has 12 residues. Germline V gene data show CDR1 as SQVTM and CDR2 as ANQGSEA. V was cut by 3 bases and J by 1 base, with 4 bases left in between. CDR3 in DNA: TGCAGCGTTGATGAGTCCTACAATGAGCAGTTCTTC. It is translated as CSVDESYNEQFF.

The chain recombines TRBV20-1 with TRBJ2-1; D possibly matches TRBD1 or TRBD2 (5 bases each). From germline, CDR1 is DFQATT and CDR2 SNEGSKA (reference sequence). This CDR3 is built from 10 residues. V shed 5 bases and J shed 9 bases, with 8 bases lying between them. The CDR3 reads CSAGGVEQFF. The CDR3 DNA is TGCAGTGCTGGGGGAGTTGAGCAGTTCTTC.